The sequence of this T cell receptor beta chain was determined in a study of T cell repertoires in aging, cancer and after chemotherapy. Amplification of TCR beta used genomic DNA extracted from peripheral blood. Trimming removed 2 bases from V and 4 bases from J; junction bases left unmatched: 5. CDR3 length: 15 residues. Germline CDR1 and CDR2: LNHDA and SQIVND (reference sequence). Multiplex touch-down PCR with TRB-A/B primers amplified rearranged V-D-J TRB sequences. Via MiXCR, TCRdb re-called the multiplex PCR reads, giving one row per CDR3 protein. The table has approximately 11,000 distinct CDR3 sequences, approximately 32% seen once; the top ten hold approximately 19%.

The material sequenced was blood. The TCR sequence derives from a human donor in good health. The donor label of this sample is uncertain. J is TRBJ1-5 and V is TRBV19, with 7 bases identical to TRBD1. CDR3 residues: CASSIRQGGNQPQHF. The DNA of the CDR3 is TGTGCCAGTAGTATAAGACAGGGAGGGAATCAGCCCCAGCATTTT.